The 5 T cell receptor beta chains listed next were all sequenced from one sample in a study of shared clonotypes between healthy human individuals. Repertoires were generated with immunoSEQ multiplex PCR, while TCRdb's copy carries only in-frame clones and drops some. The sample lists 2 million to 2.5 million clones; just over 90% were seen once. Sequenced input: naive CD4+ T cells from PBMCs. The subset is: CD45RA+ positively selected. The source is a young man in good health. Some clones in this sample may be carry-over from other donors' samples.

The chain carries TRBV28 and TRBJ2-7, with TRBD2 matching over 16 bases. Germline assignment: CDR1 MDHEN and CDR2 SYDVKM. There are 18 residues in the CDR3. V lost 6 bases to trimming and J lost 0 bases; unmatched junction nucleotides: 8. The CDR3 DNA reads TGTGCCAGCAGCCGGGGACTAGCGGGAGGGCTGAGCTCCTACGAGCAGTACTTC. It is translated as CASSRGLAGGLSSYEQYF.

The V call is TRBV25-1, the J call TRBJ2-3, with a weak D call TRBD1 (6 bases). V shed 6 bases and J shed 4 bases, with 17 bases lying between them. Germline CDR1 and CDR2: MGHDK and SYGVNS. The CDR3 extends over 15 amino acids. The CDR3 region has the DNA TGTGCCAGCAGCCAATCCAGGCAGGGGTCAGATACGCAGTATTTT. Encoded protein: CASSQSRQGSDTQYF.

The chain links TRBV9 to TRBJ2-6; a weak D match, TRBD2 (6 bases). The CDR3 covers 18 residues. V lost 4 bases to trimming and J lost 1 base, with 18 bases between them. CDR1 and CDR2 (germline): SGDLS, YYNGEE. The CDR3 spells CASSPHVGGYSGANVLTF. CDR3 bases: TGTGCCAGCAGCCCCCACGTCGGGGGATATTCTGGGGCCAACGTCCTGACTTTC. Complete variable domain (other parts from reference TRBV9 and TRBJ2-6): DSGVTQTPKHLITATGQRVTLRCSPRSGDLSVYWYQQSLDQGLQFLIQYYNGEERAKGNILERFSAQQFPDLHSELNLSSLELGDSALYFCASSPHVGGYSGANVLTFGAGSRLTVL.

In the case of this clone: This sample also contains other DNA sequences that code for the same CDR3. The V gene is TRBV5-1, the J gene TRBJ2-2; D is unresolved. Germline V gene data show CDR1 as SGHRS and CDR2 as YFSETQ. The CDR3 spans 14 residues. The V gene lost 2 bases and the J gene lost 3 bases, with 8 bases spanning the gap. The CDR3 DNA is TGCGCCAGCAGCTTAGAAGGTTACACCGGGGAGCTGTTTTTT. This encodes CASSLEGYTGELFF. The full variable domain, in which reference TRBV5-1 and TRBJ2-2 provide the parts outside the CDR3, is KAGVTQTPRYLIKTRGQQVTLSCSPISGHRSVSWYQQTPGQGLQFLFEYFSETQRNKGNFPGRFSGRQFSNSRSEMNVSTLELGDSALYLCASSLEGYTGELFFGEGSRLTVL.

The rearrangement uses TRBV2 and TRBJ2-4; 7 bases align to TRBD2. Germline values: CDR1 SNHLY, CDR2 FYNNEI. Germline trimming cut 6 bases from V and 6 bases from J; bases unmatched to any gene: 14. This CDR3 has 16 residues. In DNA form, the CDR3 reads TGTGCCAGCAGCGGCACTCCACTAGCGAATCTAAACATTCAGTACTTC. Translating gives CASSGTPLANLNIQYF.